This passage covers 24 T cell receptor beta chains from one sample sequenced in a study of blood T cell repertoires in COVID-19. Only in-frame clones appear in the TCRdb table, and some are missing; sequencing was by immunoSEQ multiplex PCR. The sample records about 78,000 clones, roughly 87% being singletons. The specimen was peripheral blood. These receptors were taken from a woman between 45 and 60 years old in a cohort sampled during active COVID-19.

A single count supports this clone. This chain joins TRBV6-4 and TRBJ2-3; D is undetermined. Germline V gives CDR1 MRHNA, CDR2 SNTAGT. The CDR3 extends over 16 amino acids. V shed 9 bases and J shed 4 bases, with 23 bases lying between them. The CDR3 spells CASSPLADSRADTQYF. The CDR3 DNA is TGTGCCAGTTCACCCCTGGCTGACTCCAGAGCAGATACGCAGTATTTT.

V is TRBV28 and J is TRBJ2-2, with D uncertain. The CDR3 is made up of 15 amino acids. Germline V gene sequence: CDR1 MDHEN, CDR2 SYDVKM. Trimming removed 3 bases at V and 1 base at J, with 9 bases between. The CDR3 reads CASSFWQMNTGELFF. In DNA form, the CDR3 reads TGTGCCAGCAGTTTTTGGCAAATGAACACCGGGGAGCTGTTTTTT.

This clone was counted only a few times. The J gene is TRBJ1-6, the V gene TRBV6-5, with TRBD1 matching 7 bases. The CDR3 length is 14 residues. Trimming took 6 bases from V and 7 from J; bases not matched to a gene: 6. Per germline, CDR1 MNHEY and CDR2 SVGAGI. The CDR3 sequence: CASRSTGHNSPLHF. Written as DNA, the CDR3 is TGTGCCAGCAGGTCGACAGGGCACAATTCACCCCTCCACTTT.

The V gene is TRBV28, the J gene TRBJ2-4; 8 bases agree with TRBD1. The germline gives CDR1 MDHEN, CDR2 SYDVKM. V shed 2 bases and J 11 bases; nucleotides not matched to a gene: 8. This CDR3 region has 14 residues. The CDR3 nucleotides read TGTGCCAGCAGTTTAAGGGACAGGTACTATGTTCAGTACTTC. This codes for CASSLRDRYYVQYF.

This chain uses TRBV27 with TRBJ2-1; tentatively, D is TRBD2 (5 bases). V was clipped by 5 bases and J by 3 bases, with 8 bases between them. Germline V CDR1 and CDR2: MNHEY, SMNVEV (reference sequence). The CDR3 sequence is 13 residues long. The chain's CDR3 is CASSQRDYNEQFF. In nucleotides, the CDR3 is TGTGCCAGCAGTCAACGGGACTACAATGAGCAGTTCTTC.

The chain is built from TRBV5-8 and TRBJ1-5, with 9 positions matching TRBD1. V lost 4 bases to trimming and J lost 6 bases; unmatched junction nucleotides: 8. The V gene's germline CDR1 is SGHTS and CDR2 YDEGEE. The CDR3 covers 15 residues. CDR3: CASSPGTGFGQPQHF. Here the CDR3 DNA reads TGTGCCAGCAGCCCCGGGACAGGGTTCGGTCAGCCCCAGCATTTT.

The V call is TRBV27, the J call TRBJ2-1, with TRBD1 matching 7 bases. This CDR3 spans 13 amino acids. Germline CDR1 and CDR2: MNHEY and SMNVEV (reference sequence). Trimming removed 5 bases from V and 5 bases from J; junction bases left unmatched: 3. DNA of the CDR3: TGTGCCAGCAGTCCGCAGGGGGACAATGAGCAGTTCTTC. Translated: CASSPQGDNEQFF.

The CDR3 nucleotides read TGTGCCAGCAGTTTGGACAGGGGCGGGGGCGAGCAGTACTTC. Its translation: CASSLDRGGGEQYF. The V gene is TRBV27, the J gene TRBJ2-7; 9 bases match TRBD1. This CDR3 spans 14 amino acids. J was trimmed by 6 bases and V by 3 bases; bases with no gene match: 6. In germline, CDR1 is MNHEY, CDR2 SMNVEV (reference sequence).

J is TRBJ1-4 and V is TRBV5-1, with TRBD1 matching over 10 bases. The length of the CDR3 is 16 residues. The V gene's germline CDR1 is SGHRS and CDR2 YFSETQ. V gave up 4 bases and J gave up 2 bases; unmatched junction bases: 5. The CDR3 loop reads CASSPGTGVTNEKLFF. Here the CDR3 DNA reads TGCGCCAGCAGCCCCGGGACAGGGGTGACTAATGAAAAACTGTTTTTT.

The J gene is TRBJ1-1, the V gene TRBV28; 8 nucleotides line up with TRBD1. V was pared by 4 bases and J by 5 bases, with 9 bases of the junction left unmatched. There are 15 residues in the CDR3. The germline gives CDR1 MDHEN, CDR2 SYDVKM. Here the CDR3 DNA reads TGTGCCAGCAGTTCTCCAGGGGGCGCGAGGACTGAAGCTTTCTTT. This gives the protein CASSSPGGARTEAFF.

The V and J genes are TRBV27 and TRBJ2-7, with no clear D. This CDR3 has 14 residues. V gave up 4 bases and J gave up 1 base, with 11 bases separating them. From germline, CDR1 is MNHEY and CDR2 SMNVEV (reference sequence). In nucleotides, the CDR3 is TGTGCCAGCAGTTCACCCAGGCTTTCCTACGAGCAGTACTTC. Translation gives CASSSPRLSYEQYF.

The V call is TRBV7-2, the J call TRBJ1-3; D possibly corresponds to TRBD1 (6 bases). The CDR3 loop spans 16 amino acids. Germline CDR1 is SGHTA and CDR2 is FQGNSA. V was trimmed by 1 base and J by 0 bases, leaving 10 bases between them. CDR3 residues: CASSLGTAFSGNTIYF. The CDR3 DNA follows: TGTGCCAGCAGCTTAGGGACAGCCTTCTCTGGAAACACCATATATTTT.

The gene calls are TRBV29-1 and TRBJ2-6; TRBD1 is a possible D gene (5 bases). V lost 6 bases and J 0 bases, leaving 9 bases between the germline ends. This CDR3 is 14 amino acids long. In germline, CDR1 is SQVTM, CDR2 ANQGSEA. CDR3 sequence reads: CSVTGSSGANVLTF. The CDR3 coding sequence is TGCAGCGTCACAGGAAGCTCTGGGGCCAACGTCCTGACTTTC.

The chain carries TRBV6-5 and TRBJ2-5; the D gene is possibly TRBD1 (5 bases). V dropped 6 bases and J dropped 9 bases, with 17 bases sitting between them. CDR3 length: 13 residues. Germline CDR1 and CDR2: MNHEY and SVGAGI. Written as DNA, the CDR3 is TGTGCCAGCAGCTCAGGACACACTGGGGCCCAGTACTTC. This gives the protein CASSSGHTGAQYF.

V usage is TRBV6-5 and J usage is TRBJ2-1; 10 nucleotides align to TRBD2. The V gene's germline CDR1 is MNHEY and CDR2 SVGAGI. The trim removed 8 bases at V and 3 bases at J, leaving 7 bases unmatched. The length of the CDR3 is 15 residues. The DNA for the CDR3 is TGTGCCAGCTCTGACGGGACTAGCGTCTACAATGAGCAGTTCTTC. Translated, it gives CASSDGTSVYNEQFF.

This clone showed up just once. The V and J genes are TRBV5-4 and TRBJ2-7; 8 bases are shared with TRBD2. The V gene end was trimmed by 4 bases and the J gene end by 4 bases; junction bases not matched to a gene: 10. This CDR3 region has 15 residues. Germline V gene data show CDR1 as SGHNT and CDR2 as YYREEE (reference sequence). This chain's CDR3 is CASSASGGRQYEQYF. The CDR3 region has the DNA TGTGCCAGCAGCGCGTCTGGCGGGAGGCAGTACGAGCAGTACTTC.

V gene TRBV15 combines with J gene TRBJ1-1; 7 positions agree with TRBD1. Germline assignment: CDR1 LNHNV and CDR2 YYDKDF (reference sequence). V trimming: 9 bases; J trimming: 1 base; junction bases outside the gene matches: 5. This CDR3 is built from 13 residues. In nucleotides, the CDR3 is TGTGCCACGGGGACAGCCCCGAACACTGAAGCTTTCTTT. Protein: CATGTAPNTEAFF.

With respect to this clone: At one end, the junction sequence differs from germline, possibly due to a read error. The rearrangement links TRBV18 to TRBJ1-1; D unresolved. Germline V gives CDR1 KGHSH, CDR2 LQKENI. CDR3 size: 12 residues. The CDR3 loop reads CATSSGRTEAFF. The CDR3 DNA sequence: TGTGCCACCTCATCGGGTCGCACTGAAGCTTTCTTT.

The chain recombines TRBV10-3 with TRBJ2-3, with 13 bases aligning to TRBD2. The germline CDR1 and CDR2 sequences are ENHRY and SYGVKD. The junction had 11 bases not matched to a gene; V was cut back by 4 bases and J by 4 bases. CDR3 length equals 18 residues. The CDR3 DNA is TGTGCCATCAGTGGGGGGGCCGGGACTAGCGGGGCCTCAGATACGCAGTATTTT. Residues: CAISGGAGTSGASDTQYF.

V and J are TRBV12-3 or TRBV12-4 and TRBJ2-7, with a weak D call TRBD2 (5 bases). The CDR3 totals 13 residues. Trimming removed 6 bases at V and 5 bases at J, with 14 bases between. The CDR3 region has the DNA TGTGCCAGCAGATGGGCCGGGGAGAACGAGCAGTACTTC. It translates to CASRWAGENEQYF.

The chain recombines TRBV11-2 with TRBJ2-7; a possible D gene is TRBD2 (5 bases). Trimming took 5 bases from V and 2 from J, leaving 16 bases between them. The CDR3 runs 15 residues. The germline gives CDR1 SGHAT, CDR2 FQNNGV. The CDR3 loop reads CASSPGSGPTYEQYF. For the CDR3, the DNA is TGTGCCAGCAGCCCGGGGAGCGGTCCTACCTACGAGCAGTACTTC.

This chain joins TRBV24-1 and TRBJ2-3; possible D gene TRBD2, 5 bases. Looked up from germline, CDR1 is KGHDR and CDR2 is SFDVKD. CDR3 length: 14 residues. V dropped 4 bases and J dropped 5 bases, with 12 bases sitting between them. CDR3 sequence (DNA): TGTGCCACCAGTGACCCATACAGCGGAGATACGCAGTATTTT. It specifies CATSDPYSGDTQYF.

The chain employs TRBV24-1 and TRBJ2-1; 10 nucleotides line up with TRBD2. The CDR3 covers 16 residues. Germline trimming cut 4 bases from V and 9 bases from J; bases unmatched to any gene: 11. Per the germline V gene, CDR1 is KGHDR and CDR2 is SFDVKD. CDR3 DNA: TGTGCCACCAGTGAGGCTTCGGCTAGCGGGAGCTGTGAGCAGTTCTTC. It is translated as CATSEASASGSCEQFF.

This sequence joins TRBV19 and TRBJ1-5; D is possibly TRBD1 (6 bases). V lost 1 base to trimming and J lost 6 bases, with 13 bases between them. The CDR3 contains 15 residues. CDR1 LNHDA and CDR2 SQIVND come from the germline V gene (reference sequence). CDR3 in DNA: TGTGCCAGTAGTATAGTGGGGGGAGGGGGTCAGCCCCAGCATTTT. It specifies CASSIVGGGGQPQHF.